The TCR beta chain under discussion was sequenced for a study of blood T cell repertoires in COVID-19. Study background: Spain, Italy and the United States supplied samples that represented acute and convalescent COVID-19. From T cells, B-cell-depleted T cells, or PBMCs came the material, which was cDNA or gDNA.

Original data processing: Reference gene primers were amplified, and this amplification served to estimate nucleated cell counts. Measured with immunoSEQ multiplex PCR; TCRdb has only the in-frame clones, and not every one. For V, J and clone size, that table is used; D and trimming come from the DNA. The profile shows some 41,000 clones, 90% to 95% of them singletons. V lost 5 bases, J lost 0 bases, and 11 bases lay in between. Per the germline V gene, CDR1 is MDHEN and CDR2 is SYDVKM. The CDR3 covers 14 residues. This sequence joins TRBV28 and TRBJ2-7; weak D call: TRBD1 (5 bases). The sample was peripheral blood. The sequence was obtained from a human donor in a cohort sampled during active COVID-19. In DNA, the CDR3 is TGTGCCAGCAGTCTAGGGGCCCTCTCCTACGAGCAGTACTTC. It is translated as CASSLGALSYEQYF.